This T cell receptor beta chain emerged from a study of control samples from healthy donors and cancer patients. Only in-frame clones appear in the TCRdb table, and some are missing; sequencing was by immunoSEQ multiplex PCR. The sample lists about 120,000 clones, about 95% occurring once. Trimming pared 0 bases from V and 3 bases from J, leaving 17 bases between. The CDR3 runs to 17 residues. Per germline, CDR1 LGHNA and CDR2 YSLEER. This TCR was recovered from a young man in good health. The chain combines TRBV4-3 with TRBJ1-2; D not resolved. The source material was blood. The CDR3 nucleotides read TGCGCCAGCAGCCAAGAGCAAGGTCCTAGGACTTACTATGGCTACACCTTC. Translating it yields CASSQEQGPRTYYGYTF.